One sample yielded the 21 T cell receptor beta chains listed below, sequenced in a study of T cell responses to AZD1222 COVID-19 vaccine. Measured with immunoSEQ multiplex PCR; TCRdb has only the in-frame clones, and not every one. Among more than 100,000 clones listed, about 90% were seen once. Sequences were derived from peripheral blood, sampled on day 0 of AZD1222 vaccination. The receptors originated from an adult in good health.

This chain connects TRBV10-3 to TRBJ2-7, with 9 positions matching TRBD1. V was clipped by 3 bases and J by 1 base; unmatched bases: 7. The CDR3 is 16 residues long. CDR1 ENHRY and CDR2 SYGVKD come from the germline V gene. The CDR3 DNA follows: TGTGCCATCAGTGACTTATCCGGGACAGGGTCCTACGAGCAGTACTTC. It is translated as CAISDLSGTGSYEQYF.

The chain links TRBV14 to TRBJ2-3, with TRBD2 matching over 14 bases. V was clipped by 2 bases and J by 5 bases; unmatched bases: 9. CDR3 length equals 18 residues. In germline, CDR1 is SGHDN, CDR2 FVKESK. CDR3 sequence: CASSQRPGLAGAGDTQYF. The CDR3 nucleotides read TGTGCCAGCAGCCAAAGGCCGGGACTAGCGGGAGCTGGAGATACGCAGTATTTT.

The rearrangement links TRBV6-4 to TRBJ2-2; possible D gene TRBD2, 6 bases. Trimming left V 6 bases short and J 6 bases short, with 17 bases between. CDR1 and CDR2 (germline): MRHNA, SNTAGT. CDR3 size: 15 residues. CDR3 coding DNA: TGTGCCAGCAGCCCGGGACTCCCCTCCCCCGGGGAGCTGTTTTTT. Translating it yields CASSPGLPSPGELFF.

V gene TRBV19 combines with J gene TRBJ1-2, with 8 positions matching TRBD1. This CDR3 has 14 residues. Germline trimming cut 7 bases from V and 1 base from J; bases unmatched to any gene: 5. The germline CDR1 and CDR2 sequences are LNHDA and SQIVND (reference sequence). Here the CDR3 reads CASNDRGINYGYTF. The DNA for the CDR3 is TGTGCCAGTAACGACAGGGGAATTAACTATGGCTACACCTTC.

This clone was recorded only once. The gene calls are TRBV9 and TRBJ1-1, with D perhaps TRBD1 (5 bases). CDR3 length: 13 amino acids. The germline V gene has CDR1 SGDLS and CDR2 YYNGEE. Deletions cut 4 bases from V and 5 bases from J, with 12 bases between. CDR3 sequence: CASSPIQGTEAFF. CDR3 in DNA: TGTGCCAGCAGCCCAATCCAGGGAACTGAAGCTTTCTTT.

The gene calls are TRBV7-2 and TRBJ1-1, with D possibly being TRBD1 (5 bases). The germline V gene encodes CDR1 SGHTA and CDR2 FQGNSA. The germline V and J ends were trimmed by 1 base and 1 base, with 10 bases remaining between them. This CDR3 has 15 amino acids. The chain's CDR3 is CASSLVPTANTEAFF. In DNA form, the CDR3 reads TGTGCCAGCAGCTTAGTTCCGACAGCGAACACTGAAGCTTTCTTT.

The chain employs TRBV11-1 and TRBJ2-7; 8 bases line up with TRBD2. V was clipped by 5 bases and J by 4 bases; unmatched bases: 7. The CDR3 runs 14 residues. Germline assignment: CDR1 SGHAT and CDR2 FQDESV (reference sequence). The CDR3 sequence: CASSLREGFYEQYF. DNA of the CDR3: TGTGCCAGCAGCCTCCGGGAGGGCTTTTACGAGCAGTACTTC.

The rearrangement uses TRBV7-2 and TRBJ2-7, with D unresolved. V dropped 1 base and J dropped 4 bases, with 11 bases sitting between them. This CDR3 has 14 amino acids. Germline CDR1 reads SGHTA; CDR2 reads FQGNSA. The CDR3 loop reads CASSLGWIVYEQYF. CDR3 coding DNA: TGTGCCAGCAGCTTAGGTTGGATTGTGTACGAGCAGTACTTC.

This chain links TRBV6-2 or TRBV6-3 with TRBJ1-2, with a possible D match to TRBD1 (6 bases). Germline loops: CDR1 MNHEY, CDR2 SVGEGT. Trimming cost V 5 bases and J 5 bases, with 18 bases left between them. The CDR3 spans 15 residues. In nucleotides, the CDR3 is TGTGCCAGCAGTACATACAGGGAATCGTATTATGGCTACACCTTC. The encoded protein is CASSTYRESYYGYTF.

The chain has TRBV6-6 and TRBJ1-3; no firm D call. The CDR3 runs to 13 residues. CDR1 is MNHNY and CDR2 is SVGAGI in the germline V gene (reference sequence). Trimming cost V 7 bases and J 4 bases, with 11 bases left between them. The DNA for the CDR3 is TGTGCCAGCATTCGGACGGAGGGAAACACCATATATTTT. Its translation is CASIRTEGNTIYF.

This chain uses TRBV5-1 with TRBJ2-3, with D unresolved. V lost 2 bases and J 5 bases, leaving 9 bases between the germline ends. The V gene's germline CDR1 is SGHRS and CDR2 YFSETQ. The length of the CDR3 is 13 residues. The CDR3 nucleotides are TGCGCCAGCAGCTTCAGGCGAGAAGATACGCAGTATTTT. This gives the protein CASSFRREDTQYF.

CDR3 nucleotides: TGTGCCACCAGCAGAGCTGTGAACTCCTACGAGCAGTACTTC. Protein: CATSRAVNSYEQYF. The chain joins TRBV15 to TRBJ2-7; D is unclear. This CDR3 comprises 14 residues. V was clipped by 1 base and J by 0 bases, with 7 bases between them. From germline, CDR1 is LNHNV and CDR2 YYDKDF (reference sequence). Based on the CDR3 plus reference TRBV15 and TRBJ2-7, the full variable domain is DAMVIQNPRYQVTQFGKPVTLSCSQTLNHNVMYWYQQKSSQAPKLLFHYYDKDFNNEADTPDNFQSRRPNTSFCFLDIRSPGLGDTAMYLCATSRAVNSYEQYFGPGTRLTVT.

The chain uses TRBV7-8 and TRBJ1-5; D is ambiguous. V was cut by 1 base and J by 6 bases, with 10 bases left in between. Germline loops: CDR1 SGHVS, CDR2 FQNEAQ. The CDR3 covers 14 residues. The CDR3 DNA is TGTGCCAGCAGCTTAGGAGAAATTGGTCAGCCCCAGCATTTT. Residues: CASSLGEIGQPQHF.

The chain carries TRBV5-8 and TRBJ2-7; the D is unclear. V gave up 1 base and J gave up 4 bases, with 12 bases separating them. This CDR3 region has 14 residues. Germline V lookup: CDR1 SGHTS, CDR2 YDEGEE. CDR3 amino acids: CASSLSVSWYEQYF. The CDR3 DNA follows: TGTGCCAGCAGCTTGTCGGTTAGCTGGTACGAGCAGTACTTC. The full variable domain, in which reference TRBV5-8 and TRBJ2-7 provide the parts outside the CDR3, is EAGVTQSPTHLIKTRGQQATLRCSPISGHTSVYWYQQALGLGLQFLLWYDEGEERNRGNFPPRFSGRQFPNYSSELNVNALELEDSALYLCASSLSVSWYEQYFGPGTRLTVT.

This clone was seen a handful of times. This rearrangement joins TRBV19 to TRBJ2-1, with 11 bases identical to TRBD2. Trimming cost V 3 bases and J 6 bases; bases outside gene matches: 4. Germline values: CDR1 LNHDA, CDR2 SQIVND (reference sequence). This CDR3 is 15 amino acids long. The CDR3 loop reads CASSILAGGFNEQFF. The CDR3 bases are TGTGCCAGTAGTATCCTAGCGGGGGGTTTCAATGAGCAGTTCTTC.

V is TRBV19 and J is TRBJ1-1; no clear D. Germline V lookup: CDR1 LNHDA, CDR2 SQIVND (reference sequence). This CDR3 region has 11 residues. The V gene lost 9 bases and the J gene lost 3 bases, with 8 bases spanning the gap. The CDR3 DNA reads as TGTGCCAGCAGAAGACACACTGAAGCTTTCTTT. This sequence encodes CASRRHTEAFF.

This clone was recorded only once. The rearrangement joins TRBV30 to TRBJ1-4; D is unresolved. This CDR3 region has 11 residues. The ends were cut back, 5 bases at V and 7 bases at J, with 8 bases in the middle. Germline CDR1 reads GTSNPN; CDR2 reads SVGIG (reference sequence). CDR3 nucleotide sequence: TGTGCCTGGCAAGGGTTTGAAAAACTGTTTTTT. It yields the protein CAWQGFEKLFF.

This clone came up once. The chain recombines TRBV2 with TRBJ1-1; D is uncertain. This CDR3 is 13 amino acids long. Per germline, CDR1 SNHLY and CDR2 FYNNEI. Trimming removed 5 bases at V and 6 bases at J, with 13 bases between. The CDR3 bases are TGTGCCAGCAGTCCCCTGGAGGGTTCTGAAGCTTTCTTT. It codes for CASSPLEGSEAFF.

This clone was seen a handful of times. The chain carries TRBV11-2 and TRBJ2-7; D is possibly TRBD2 (6 bases). The CDR3 consists of 13 residues. The germline gives CDR1 SGHAT, CDR2 FQNNGV. Trimming took 5 bases from V and 6 from J, leaving 14 bases between them. CDR3: CASSDWAGREQYF. The DNA of the CDR3 is TGTGCCAGCAGCGACTGGGCGGGGCGCGAGCAGTACTTC.

The chain employs TRBV29-1 and TRBJ2-1; 12 bases are a match to TRBD2. V shed 6 bases and J 9 bases; nucleotides not matched to a gene: 9. The CDR3 contains 14 residues. Germline CDR1 reads SQVTM; CDR2 reads ANQGSEA. The CDR3 DNA sequence: TGCAGCGTGGAATTCGGACTAGCGGGATTTGAGCAGTTCTTC. It is translated as CSVEFGLAGFEQFF.

The chain carries TRBV7-2 and TRBJ1-2; D remains ambiguous. Trimming pared 5 bases from V and 3 bases from J, leaving 16 bases between. Per germline, CDR1 SGHTA and CDR2 FQGNSA. The length of the CDR3 is 15 residues. CDR3 residues: CASSRSGTVDYGYTF. The CDR3 nucleotides are TGTGCCAGCAGCCGCTCCGGCACAGTGGACTATGGCTACACCTTC.